Given below is one TCR beta chain in context. Its target is not known. The sample originates from a study of CD8+ T cells in alopecia areata. Overall study findings and caveats: With patients, TCR sharing proved less clear than in mice, a difference possibly related to HLA. Normal scalp had lower clonality than lesional scalp, with alopecia totalis/universalis lesions showing this most strongly.

Investigators isolated RNA and reverse transcribed it into cDNA to act as the sequencing template. Sequencing used immunoSEQ multiplex PCR; TCRdb keeps in-frame clones, though not all of them. The data show around 160,000 clones, about nine tenths seen once. The germline gives CDR1 SGHVS, CDR2 FQNEAQ. With 3 bases removed from V and 11 bases from J, the gap between germline ends came to 28 bases. The CDR3 length is 17 residues. This rearrangement joins TRBV7-8 to TRBJ1-1; TRBD1 is a possible D gene (6 bases). The sequencing here drew on CD8+ T cells sorted from blood, taken at week 0. The receptor's source is a human donor with alopecia areata. The CDR3 sequence: CASSLFSKAGAGLSAFF. The CDR3 DNA reads TGTGCCAGCAGCTTGTTTAGTAAAGCGGGGGCAGGGTTATCGGCTTTCTTT.